Presented here are 5 T cell receptor beta chains from one specimen sequenced in a study of OX40 agonist ivuxolimab in advanced cancers. Profiled with immunoSEQ multiplex PCR; TCRdb holds only in-frame clones, not every one. The table lists around 35,000 clones, 86% of them singletons. The material was CD4+ or CD8+ T cells sorted from blood, obtained in a trial of the OX40 agonist ivuxolimab. Receptors originate from an adult with an advanced solid tumor such as melanoma, head and neck, liver or kidney cancer.

This chain connects TRBV4-3 to TRBJ2-5; D is tentatively TRBD1 or TRBD2 (5 bases each). With 1 base removed from V and 5 bases from J, the gap between germline ends came to 11 bases. This CDR3 contains 14 residues. Per germline, CDR1 LGHNA and CDR2 YSLEER. CDR3 sequence: CASSQGGNLETQYF. The CDR3 nucleotides are TGCGCCAGCAGCCAAGGGGGGAATTTGGAGACCCAGTACTTC.

The chain recombines TRBV5-4 with TRBJ2-1, with unresolved D. CDR1 and CDR2 from the germline V gene are SGHNT and YYREEE (reference sequence). The CDR3 extends over 15 amino acids. Deletions cut 4 bases from V and 2 bases from J, with 13 bases between. Written as DNA, the CDR3 is TGTGCCAGCAGCCACCGACAAGGTGCCTACAATGAGCAGTTCTTC. Its translation: CASSHRQGAYNEQFF.

V usage is TRBV5-1 and J usage is TRBJ1-2, with TRBD1 as a possible D gene (5 bases). This CDR3 is built from 14 residues. V gave up 4 bases and J gave up 5 bases, with 15 bases separating them. Germline-derived CDR1 and CDR2 are SGHRS and YFSETQ. In DNA form, the CDR3 reads TGCGCCAGCAGCGTGGGACTGCCGGGGTATGGCTACACCTTC. Translating it yields CASSVGLPGYGYTF.

This chain connects TRBV6-1 to TRBJ2-5, with D perhaps matching TRBD1 or TRBD2 (6 bases each). The CDR3 is 15 amino acids. Germline CDR1 MNHNS, CDR2 SASEGT. Trimming shortened V by 5 bases and J by 5 bases, and 18 bases separated the two germline ends. The CDR3 nucleotides read TGTGCCAGCAGTTCCTTGTTTTCGGGGGCGGAGACCCAGTACTTC. Protein sequence: CASSSLFSGAETQYF.

This clone was counted between two and nine times. The J gene is TRBJ1-1, the V gene TRBV5-6, with D possibly TRBD1 on 5 matching bases. The CDR3 consists of 16 residues. Germline loops: CDR1 SGHDT, CDR2 YYEEEE. The V gene lost 4 bases and the J gene lost 0 bases, with 16 bases spanning the gap. DNA of the CDR3: TGTGCCAGCAGCCACGAGATGAGGGGCCTGAACACTGAAGCTTTCTTT. Protein: CASSHEMRGLNTEAFF.